The 15 T cell receptor beta chains reported below all come from one sample, sequenced in a study of shared clonotypes between healthy human individuals. Only CD45RO-negative cells positively selected for CCR7 counted as naive CD8 cells, so terminally differentiated effector memory CD45RA+ cells were excluded. TCRdb's copy holds only in-frame clones and misses some; the assay was immunoSEQ multiplex PCR. The table shows hundreds of thousands of clones, with 80% to 95% occurring only once. The sequencing sample was made of naive CD8+ T cells sorted from blood. The receptors come from a man aged 30 to 39 in good health.

The V call is TRBV7-8, the J call TRBJ2-3; 7 nucleotides match TRBD2. CDR1 and CDR2 (germline): SGHVS, FQNEAQ. The CDR3 spans 17 residues. V dropped 0 bases and J dropped 1; count of bases not matched to a gene: 7. The CDR3 DNA reads as TGTGCCAGCAGCTTAGCGCGGGCGGGAGAAGGCACAGATACGCAGTATTTT. Protein product: CASSLARAGEGTDTQYF.

The CDR3, as DNA: TGCAGCGGACAGGGTCCTAGCACCGGGGAGCTGTTTTTT. Encoded protein: CSGQGPSTGELFF. V usage is TRBV29-1 and J usage is TRBJ2-2, with 7 bases lining up with TRBD1. CDR3 size: 13 residues. V was pared by 7 bases and J by 4 bases, with 6 bases of the junction left unmatched. Germline CDR1 SQVTM, CDR2 ANQGSEA.

This clone was picked up one time. The V and J genes are TRBV10-1 and TRBJ2-3, with D perhaps matching TRBD2 (6 bases). The germline V and J ends were trimmed by 3 bases and 4 bases, with 8 bases remaining between them. This CDR3 comprises 13 residues. Germline assignment: CDR1 WNHNN and CDR2 SYGVQD (reference sequence). The CDR3 sequence is CASSETGADTQYF. CDR3 nucleotides: TGCGCCAGCAGTGAAACGGGAGCAGATACGCAGTATTTT.

This chain uses TRBV29-1 with TRBJ1-1, with D possibly being TRBD1 (5 bases). Trimming removed 3 bases from V and 1 base from J, with 12 bases in between. CDR3 length: 14 amino acids. Germline V gene data show CDR1 as SQVTM and CDR2 as ANQGSEA. The CDR3 loop is CSVDIPGKNTEAFF. CDR3 coding DNA: TGCAGCGTTGATATCCCAGGGAAGAACACTGAAGCTTTCTTT.

This chain uses TRBV11-2 with TRBJ2-7, with a tentative D call TRBD2 (6 bases). Trimming stripped 5 bases from V and 3 bases from J, with 23 bases between. Germline assignment: CDR1 SGHAT and CDR2 FQNNGV. The CDR3 loop spans 17 amino acids. CDR3 nucleotides: TGTGCCAGCAGCCCAAACCTCCGGGGAGGTTTCGACTACGAGCAGTACTTC. Encoded protein: CASSPNLRGGFDYEQYF.

The sample holds one count of this clone. This chain uses TRBV10-3 with TRBJ2-1; TRBD2 aligns across 10 bases. V gave up 9 bases and J gave up 9 bases; unmatched junction bases: 14. Germline V gene sequence: CDR1 ENHRY, CDR2 SYGVKD. This CDR3 region has 15 residues. As DNA, the CDR3 is TGTGCCATGTCCCCCCTAGCGGGAGAATTGGGTGAGCAGTTCTTC. Translated, it gives CAMSPLAGELGEQFF.

V and J are TRBV7-9 and TRBJ1-3; a weak D match, TRBD1 (6 bases). V gave up 5 bases and J gave up 1 base, with 15 bases separating them. The CDR3 extends over 16 amino acids. The germline V gene encodes CDR1 SEHNR and CDR2 FQNEAQ (reference sequence). This chain's CDR3 is CASSPPGQRSGNTIYF. In DNA, the CDR3 is TGTGCCAGCAGCCCCCCCGGACAGCGGTCTGGAAACACCATATATTTT.

The rearrangement links TRBV9 to TRBJ2-7; 8 nucleotides agree with TRBD1. V dropped 4 bases and J dropped 0; count of bases not matched to a gene: 3. The CDR3 sequence is 14 residues long. Germline V lookup: CDR1 SGDLS, CDR2 YYNGEE. The CDR3 bases are TGTGCCAGCAGCTATGGACAGGGCTCCTACGAGCAGTACTTC. It specifies CASSYGQGSYEQYF.

This clone has more than one count but fewer than ten. The chain is built from TRBV7-8 and TRBJ2-7, with D perhaps matching TRBD1 (6 bases). Germline V CDR1 and CDR2: SGHVS, FQNEAQ. The germline V and J ends were trimmed by 5 bases and 5 bases, with 19 bases remaining between them. CDR3 length: 15 residues. The CDR3 loop reads CASSPQGTPRDEQYF. The CDR3 DNA follows: TGTGCCAGCAGCCCCCAGGGGACACCTCGGGACGAGCAGTACTTC.

This clone has just a few counts. The J gene is TRBJ2-7, the V gene TRBV4-1; no firm D call. V lost 5 bases and J lost 3, with 11 bases in between. Germline CDR1 is MGHRA and CDR2 is YSYEKL. The CDR3 covers 13 residues. CDR3 residues: CASSARLGYEQYF. In nucleotides, the CDR3 is TGCGCCAGCAGCGCTCGACTCGGCTACGAGCAGTACTTC.

CDR3 sequence: CASSPQGLTDTQYF. CDR3 nucleotide sequence: TGTGCCAGCAGTCCTCAGGGCCTCACAGATACGCAGTATTTT. V gene TRBV27 combines with J gene TRBJ2-3; TRBD1 is a possible D gene (5 bases). Germline CDR1 and CDR2: MNHEY and SMNVEV (reference sequence). Trimming removed 5 bases from V and 2 bases from J, with 11 bases in between. The CDR3 spans 14 residues.

V gene TRBV10-3 combines with J gene TRBJ2-3; 9 bases map to TRBD2. Trimming at V came to 6 bases and at J to 0 bases, leaving 19 bases not matched to a gene. CDR3 length equals 20 residues. Germline V lookup: CDR1 ENHRY, CDR2 SYGVKD. Here the CDR3 reads CAISGSLGAGGRPSTDTQYF. CDR3 DNA: TGTGCCATCAGCGGGAGCCTTGGGGCGGGAGGGCGGCCTAGCACAGATACGCAGTATTTT.

The V and J genes are TRBV10-3 and TRBJ2-7, with 10 bases lining up with TRBD2. Germline V gene lookup returns CDR1 ENHRY and CDR2 SYGVKD. The length of the CDR3 is 14 residues. J was trimmed by 1 base and V by 10 bases; bases with no gene match: 7. The CDR3 reads CATRLAGSSYEQYF. CDR3 DNA: TGTGCCACCCGACTAGCGGGTAGTTCCTACGAGCAGTACTTC.

The CDR3 nucleotides read TGCGCCAGCAGCTTGGAATCGGGGACAGGGTACGAGCAGTACTTC. Translating gives CASSLESGTGYEQYF. This chain uses TRBV5-1 with TRBJ2-7; 9 bases match TRBD1. CDR1 is SGHRS, CDR2 YFSETQ, per germline. Losses at the gene ends were 0 bases for V and 4 bases for J; bases not matched to a gene: 5. The CDR3 length is 15 residues. Full variable domain (rest looked up from reference TRBV5-1 and TRBJ2-7): KAGVTQTPRYLIKTRGQQVTLSCSPISGHRSVSWYQQTPGQGLQFLFEYFSETQRNKGNFPGRFSGRQFSNSRSEMNVSTLELGDSALYLCASSLESGTGYEQYFGPGTRLTVT.

Here the CDR3 DNA reads TGTGCTAGTGGTAATGGACAGGGTCCCACAGATACGCAGTATTTT. It encodes CASGNGQGPTDTQYF. The chain joins TRBV12-5 to TRBJ2-3; TRBD1 agrees at 8 bases. Trimming cost V 5 bases and J 2 bases; bases outside gene matches: 6. Germline-derived CDR1 and CDR2 are LGHNT and FRNRAP. This CDR3 comprises 15 residues.